This passage covers 22 T cell receptor beta chains from one sample sequenced in a study of blood T cell repertoires in COVID-19 (dated by TCRdb to the early 2020s). Library preparation was by the immunoSEQ multiplex PCR assay. As stored in TCRdb, this immuneACCESS dataset retains in-frame rearrangements with V and J assigned. A fraction of the clones does not appear; measured against another copy, unresolved V genes explain less than half of the discrepancy, and the remainder lacks a known reason. This sample has 85,000 to 120,000 clones in its table, and around 84% of those were observed once. Clones ranked in the top ten supply less than 5% of the sample. The sample was peripheral blood. Receptors originate from a human donor in a cohort sampled during active COVID-19.

DNA for the CDR3: TGTGCCAGCAGCTCTAGCGGGGGCCTGTACAATGAGCAGTTCTTC. Translating it yields CASSSSGGLYNEQFF. The chain is built from TRBV7-8 and TRBJ2-1; the match to TRBD2 covers 10 bases. Germline V CDR1 and CDR2: SGHVS, FQNEAQ. The V segment lost 4 bases and the J segment 4 bases; nucleotides outside the gene matches: 4. CDR3 length equals 15 residues.

The chain has TRBV7-9 and TRBJ2-1, with TRBD2 identical over 12 bases. Unmatched junction bases numbered 4, after V lost 1 base and J lost 3 bases. CDR3 length: 17 amino acids. Germline lookup yields CDR1 SEHNR and CDR2 FQNEAQ (reference sequence). The CDR3 is CASSLVRTSGDYNEQFF. The CDR3, as DNA: TGTGCCAGCAGCTTAGTGAGGACTAGCGGGGACTACAATGAGCAGTTCTTC.

This clone has only one observation. The rearrangement joins TRBV7-6 to TRBJ2-7, with D possibly being TRBD1 (6 bases). This CDR3 has 15 amino acids. V gave up 2 bases and J gave up 6 bases, with 17 bases separating them. Per the germline V gene, CDR1 is SGHVS and CDR2 is FNYEAQ. The chain's CDR3 is CASSLNRAQDGEQYF. The CDR3 bases are TGTGCCAGCAGCTTAAACAGGGCCCAAGATGGCGAGCAGTACTTC.

V usage is TRBV6-5 and J usage is TRBJ2-7; 9 nucleotides align to TRBD1. The CDR3 length is 15 residues. The J segment lost 2 bases and the V segment lost 4 bases, leaving 6 bases of the junction unmatched. CDR1 and CDR2 (germline): MNHEY, SVGAGI. The CDR3 here is CASSSPGQGPYEQYF. The CDR3 DNA reads as TGTGCCAGCAGTTCCCCGGGACAGGGTCCCTACGAGCAGTACTTC.

V gene TRBV15 combines with J gene TRBJ2-2; 8 bases fit TRBD1. Germline V gene lookup returns CDR1 LNHNV and CDR2 YYDKDF (reference sequence). Losses at the gene ends were 3 bases for V and 6 bases for J; bases not matched to a gene: 6. The CDR3 length is 15 residues. CDR3 nucleotides: TGTGCCACCAGCAGGGACAGGGCGTACGCCGGGGAGCTGTTTTTT. Its protein product is CATSRDRAYAGELFF.

The rearrangement links TRBV6-1 to TRBJ1-1; maybe TRBD1 (5 bases). V gave up 2 bases and J gave up 2 bases, with 12 bases separating them. CDR3 length: 15 amino acids. Germline CDR1 reads MNHNS; CDR2 reads SASEGT. The CDR3 is CASSEPGSSNTEAFF. The DNA of the CDR3 is TGTGCCAGCAGTGAACCAGGGTCGTCCAACACTGAAGCTTTCTTT.

The rearrangement joins TRBV5-4 to TRBJ1-4, with D unresolved. CDR1 and CDR2 from the germline V gene are SGHNT and YYREEE (reference sequence). The length of the CDR3 is 17 residues. V shed 3 bases and J shed 0 bases, with 15 bases lying between them. The CDR3 DNA is TGTGCCAGCAGCTCCGTTCCTCAAGAGGCAACTAATGAAAAACTGTTTTTT. It is translated as CASSSVPQEATNEKLFF.

The rearrangement links TRBV5-1 to TRBJ2-5; no firm D call. This CDR3 is 13 amino acids long. Germline loops: CDR1 SGHRS, CDR2 YFSETQ. V was trimmed by 0 bases and J by 3 bases, leaving 6 bases between them. The CDR3 DNA sequence: TGCGCCAGCAGCTTGGGTCTAGAAGAGACCCAGTACTTC. Residues: CASSLGLEETQYF.

The gene calls are TRBV5-1 and TRBJ2-7, with a possible D match to TRBD2 (5 bases). Trimming pared 0 bases from V and 6 bases from J, leaving 13 bases between. This CDR3 is 14 amino acids long. Per the germline V gene, CDR1 is SGHRS and CDR2 is YFSETQ. The DNA for the CDR3 is TGCGCCAGCAGCTTGGCGGCCCCACGGGGCGAGCAGTACTTC. It is translated as CASSLAAPRGEQYF.

This clone was seen repeatedly, ten times or more. CDR3 in amino acids: CASSESKVPQVTGELFF. In nucleotides, the CDR3 is TGTGCCAGCAGCGAGTCCAAAGTGCCTCAGGTCACCGGGGAGCTGTTTTTT. The gene calls are TRBV9 and TRBJ2-2; D unclear. Trimming shortened V by 3 bases and J by 4 bases, and 19 bases separated the two germline ends. Per the germline V gene, CDR1 is SGDLS and CDR2 is YYNGEE. This CDR3 contains 17 residues.

The genes are TRBV4-1 and TRBJ2-7, with a weak D call TRBD2 (6 bases). The CDR3 contains 13 residues. The V and J ends lost 4 bases and 6 bases respectively, with 13 bases between them. Germline CDR1 reads MGHRA; CDR2 reads YSYEKL. The CDR3 DNA reads TGCGCCAGCAGCCCGAGAGGAGCGGGCGAGCAGTACTTC. The encoded protein is CASSPRGAGEQYF.

This clone showed up just once. V usage is TRBV5-1 and J usage is TRBJ1-2, with D perhaps matching TRBD1 (6 bases). Trimming removed 4 bases from V and 2 bases from J, with 6 bases in between. The CDR3 totals 12 residues. Per the germline V gene, CDR1 is SGHRS and CDR2 is YFSETQ. CDR3 sequence (DNA): TGCGCCAGCAGCACAGGGAACTATGGCTACACCTTC. Its protein product is CASSTGNYGYTF.

This clone turned up a few times. V is TRBV14 and J is TRBJ1-1, with D uncertain. V lost 4 bases and J 0 bases, leaving 9 bases between the germline ends. CDR3 length equals 14 residues. Germline V gene sequence: CDR1 SGHDN, CDR2 FVKESK. The CDR3 DNA reads TGTGCCAGCAGCCGACACGGCATGAACACTGAAGCTTTCTTT. It encodes CASSRHGMNTEAFF.

V is TRBV11-3 and J is TRBJ2-1, with D possibly matching TRBD1 (5 bases). V dropped 2 bases and J dropped 7 bases, with 9 bases sitting between them. From germline, CDR1 is SGHNT and CDR2 YENEEA. This CDR3 comprises 13 residues. CDR3 amino acids: CASSLNRMNEQFF. The CDR3 DNA reads TGTGCCAGCAGCTTAAACAGGATGAATGAGCAGTTCTTC.

J is TRBJ2-1 and V is TRBV7-3; no firm D call. Germline V CDR1 and CDR2: SGHTA, FQGTGA. This CDR3 contains 14 residues. Trimming left V 6 bases short and J 0 bases short, with 9 bases between. Written as DNA, the CDR3 is TGTGCCAGCAGGTTAGAGAGCTCCTACAATGAGCAGTTCTTC. Translating gives CASRLESSYNEQFF.

This clone was detected a few times. This chain uses TRBV24-1 with TRBJ2-3; the D gene is possibly TRBD2 (7 bases). The germline V gene has CDR1 KGHDR and CDR2 SFDVKD. There are 15 residues in the CDR3. Trimming removed 1 base from V and 2 bases from J, with 9 bases in between. Here the CDR3 reads CATSDFAGATDTQYF. CDR3 bases: TGTGCCACCAGTGATTTTGCGGGGGCCACAGATACGCAGTATTTT.

The CDR3 loop reads CASSVQGISYEQYF. In DNA, the CDR3 is TGTGCCAGCAGTGTACAGGGAATCTCCTACGAGCAGTACTTC. The chain uses TRBV6-6 and TRBJ2-7; D is perhaps TRBD1 (6 bases). The CDR3 contains 14 residues. In germline, CDR1 is MNHNY, CDR2 SVGAGI (reference sequence). Deletions cut 5 bases from V and 0 bases from J, with 11 bases between.

This clone was picked up one time. This rearrangement joins TRBV13 to TRBJ2-7; 10 nucleotides agree with TRBD2. This CDR3 is 14 amino acids long. Losses at the gene ends were 4 bases for V and 6 bases for J; bases not matched to a gene: 6. Per the germline V gene, CDR1 is PRHDT and CDR2 is FYEKMQ (reference sequence). CDR3 bases: TGTGCCAGCAGCTACAGCGGGGGGGCCCGCGAGCAGTACTTC. It translates to CASSYSGGAREQYF. Together with reference TRBV13 and TRBJ2-7, the CDR3 gives the full variable domain: AAGVIQSPRHLIKEKRETATLKCYPIPRHDTVYWYQQGPGQDPQFLISFYEKMQSDKGSIPDRFSAQQFSDYHSELNMSSLELGDSALYFCASSYSGGAREQYFGPGTRLTVT.

The CDR3 here is CASSVVDSQSSGNTIYF. In DNA form, the CDR3 reads TGTGCCAGCAGCGTAGTAGACAGCCAGAGCTCTGGAAACACCATATATTTT. This rearrangement joins TRBV9 to TRBJ1-3; a weak D match, TRBD1 (5 bases). The CDR3 length is 17 residues. V lost 0 bases to trimming and J lost 0 bases, with 13 bases between them. Germline V gives CDR1 SGDLS, CDR2 YYNGEE.

The V and J genes are TRBV5-4 and TRBJ1-6; TRBD1 agrees at 7 bases. There are 15 residues in the CDR3. Germline CDR1 and CDR2: SGHNT and YYREEE (reference sequence). V dropped 0 bases and J dropped 8; count of bases not matched to a gene: 5. As DNA, the CDR3 is TGTGCCAGCAGCTTGGTAGGGGGCGCGGATTCACCCCTCCACTTT. Translated: CASSLVGGADSPLHF.

This clone came up once. V is TRBV2 and J is TRBJ1-3; maybe TRBD1 (6 bases). CDR1 SNHLY and CDR2 FYNNEI come from the germline V gene. This CDR3 is 15 amino acids long. Deletions cut 5 bases from V and 6 bases from J, with 17 bases between. The CDR3 bases are TGTGCCAGCAGTCCTGCAAGGGGGGGCGAAAACACCATATATTTT. The encoded protein is CASSPARGGENTIYF.

V gene TRBV19 combines with J gene TRBJ2-3; TRBD2 matches at 7 bases. Trimming took 5 bases from V and 10 from J; bases not matched to a gene: 12. The CDR3 has 14 residues. Germline-derived CDR1 and CDR2 are LNHDA and SQIVND (reference sequence). The CDR3 DNA is TGTGCCAGTAGTCTCGGGCCTAGCGGAGGGGCGCAGTATTTT. Encoded protein: CASSLGPSGGAQYF.